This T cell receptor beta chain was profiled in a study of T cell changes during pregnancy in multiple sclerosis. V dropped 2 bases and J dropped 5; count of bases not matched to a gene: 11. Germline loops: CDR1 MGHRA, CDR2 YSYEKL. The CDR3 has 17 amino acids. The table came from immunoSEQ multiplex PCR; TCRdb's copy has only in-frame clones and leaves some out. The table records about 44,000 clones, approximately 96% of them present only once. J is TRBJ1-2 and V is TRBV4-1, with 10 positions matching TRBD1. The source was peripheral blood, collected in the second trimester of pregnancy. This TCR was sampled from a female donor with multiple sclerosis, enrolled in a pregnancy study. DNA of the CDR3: TGCGCCAGCAGCCAAATAACCCGGGACAGGGGAAAGTATGGCTACACCTTC. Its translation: CASSQITRDRGKYGYTF.